The TCR beta chain described here comes from a study of T cell responses to AZD1222 COVID-19 vaccine. The wider study: Second doses that came at about 4 or about 12 weeks were put together.

From germline, CDR1 is DFQATT and CDR2 SNEGSKA (reference sequence). With 6 bases removed from V and 7 bases from J, the gap between germline ends came to 15 bases. This CDR3 has 12 amino acids. Repertoires were generated with immunoSEQ multiplex PCR, while TCRdb's copy carries only in-frame clones and drops some. The repertoire includes about 67,000 clones, about 85% of them detected once, and around 21% sits in the top ten. This clone was observed a handful of times. Antigen specificity is unknown. Whole-study results and caveats: Seropositivity was recorded at baseline in only a handful of AZD1222 recipients. It should be noted that donors were predominantly white British and more often female, and clonal diversity was possibly underestimated. There were repertoire samples only from the period after the peak T cell response.

The specimen comprised peripheral blood, sampled on day 0 of AZD1222 vaccination. This chain joins TRBV20-1 and TRBJ1-1; perhaps TRBD1 as D (5 bases). This TCR came from an adult in good health. CDR3 sequence: CSASGGWGEAFF. DNA for the CDR3: TGCAGTGCCAGTGGGGGTTGGGGTGAAGCTTTCTTT.